The entry below describes one T cell receptor (beta chain). The entry originates in a study of control samples from healthy donors and cancer patients. Germline CDR1 is MNHEY and CDR2 is SVGAGI. This CDR3 region has 13 residues. Between the trimmed V and J ends, which lost 5 bases and 5 bases, there was a span of 13 bases. The protocol was immunoSEQ multiplex PCR, while the TCRdb copy is restricted to in-frame clones and leaves out a portion. In the table there are about 100,000 clones, about 80% of which are singletons. The rearrangement joins TRBV6-5 to TRBJ2-7, with D perhaps TRBD1 (6 bases). Specimen: blood. The receptor was isolated from a man aged 18 to 35 in good health. The CDR3 spells CASSNRVSNEQYV. In DNA, the CDR3 is TGTGCCAGCAGTAACAGGGTTAGCAACGAGCAGTACGTC.